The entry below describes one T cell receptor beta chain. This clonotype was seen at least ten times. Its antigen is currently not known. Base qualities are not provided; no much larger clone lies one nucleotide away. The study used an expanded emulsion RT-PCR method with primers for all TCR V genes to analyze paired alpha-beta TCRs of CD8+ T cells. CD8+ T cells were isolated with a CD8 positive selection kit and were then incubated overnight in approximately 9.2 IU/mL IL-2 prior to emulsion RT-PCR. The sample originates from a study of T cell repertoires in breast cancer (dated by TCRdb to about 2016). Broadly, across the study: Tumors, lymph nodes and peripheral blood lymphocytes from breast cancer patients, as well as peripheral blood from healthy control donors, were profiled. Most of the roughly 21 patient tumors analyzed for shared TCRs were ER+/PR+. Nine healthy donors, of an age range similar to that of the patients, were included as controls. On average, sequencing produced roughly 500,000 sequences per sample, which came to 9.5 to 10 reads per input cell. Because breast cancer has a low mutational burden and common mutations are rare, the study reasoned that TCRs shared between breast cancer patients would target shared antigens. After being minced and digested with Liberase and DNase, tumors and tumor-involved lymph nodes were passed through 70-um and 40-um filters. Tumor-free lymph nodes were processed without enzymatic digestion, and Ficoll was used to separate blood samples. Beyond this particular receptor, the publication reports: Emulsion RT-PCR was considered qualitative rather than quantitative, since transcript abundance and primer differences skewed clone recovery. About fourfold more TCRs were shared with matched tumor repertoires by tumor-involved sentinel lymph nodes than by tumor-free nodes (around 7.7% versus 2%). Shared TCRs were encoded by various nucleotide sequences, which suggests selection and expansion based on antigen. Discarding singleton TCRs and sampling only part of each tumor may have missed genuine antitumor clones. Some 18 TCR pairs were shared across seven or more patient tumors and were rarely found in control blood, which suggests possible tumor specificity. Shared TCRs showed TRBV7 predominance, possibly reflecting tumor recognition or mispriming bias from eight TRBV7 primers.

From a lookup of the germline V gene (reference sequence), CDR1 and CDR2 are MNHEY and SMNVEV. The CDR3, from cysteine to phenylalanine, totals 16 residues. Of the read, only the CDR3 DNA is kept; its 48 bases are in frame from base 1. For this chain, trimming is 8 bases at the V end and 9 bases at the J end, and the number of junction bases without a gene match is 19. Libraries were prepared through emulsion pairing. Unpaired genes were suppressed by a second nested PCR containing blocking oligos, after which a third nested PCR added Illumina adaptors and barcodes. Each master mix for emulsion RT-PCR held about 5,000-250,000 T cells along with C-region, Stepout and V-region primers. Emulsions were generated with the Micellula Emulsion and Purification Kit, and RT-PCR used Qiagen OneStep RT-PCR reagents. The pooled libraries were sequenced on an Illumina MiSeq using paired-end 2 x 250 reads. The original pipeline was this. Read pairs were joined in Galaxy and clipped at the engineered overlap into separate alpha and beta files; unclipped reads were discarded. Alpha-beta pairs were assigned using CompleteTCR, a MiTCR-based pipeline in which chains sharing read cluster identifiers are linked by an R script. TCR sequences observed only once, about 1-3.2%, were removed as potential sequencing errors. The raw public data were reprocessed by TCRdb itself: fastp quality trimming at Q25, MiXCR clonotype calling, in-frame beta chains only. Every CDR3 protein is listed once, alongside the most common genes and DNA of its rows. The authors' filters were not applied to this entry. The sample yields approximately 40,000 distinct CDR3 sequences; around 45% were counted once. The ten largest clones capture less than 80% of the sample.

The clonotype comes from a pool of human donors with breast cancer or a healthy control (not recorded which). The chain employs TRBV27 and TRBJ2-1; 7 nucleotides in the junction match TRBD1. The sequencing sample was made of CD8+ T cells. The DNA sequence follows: TGTGCCAGCGGATTGCTAGACAGGGCACTATCGGGTGAGCAGTTCTTC. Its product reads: CASGLLDRALSGEQFF.